The clone carrying this TCR beta chain came up many times. No antigen is known for it. Other DNA sequences of this sample code for an identical CDR3. This specimen belongs to a study of T cell clonality in common variable immunodeficiency. Study-wide points: Common variable immunodeficiency TCR beta sequences reportedly had fewer deletions and N-nucleotide insertions.

The repertoire was sequenced with immunoSEQ multiplex PCR; TCRdb's copy has only in-frame clones and lacks some. The sample has 20,000 to 30,000 clones, none seen only once. This TCR was sampled from a human donor with common variable immunodeficiency. Sequenced sample: peripheral blood mononuclear cells.

CDR3 DNA (partial): TGTGCCAGCAGCCAAGTGGAGCTGACGGGGATCCCGTTTGAG. Amino acids: CASSQVELTGIPFE. The CDR3 in its entirety is CASSQVELTGIPFEQFF. The J gene is TRBJ2-1, the V gene TRBV14, with a tentative D call TRBD2 (5 bases). The missing CDR3 end, 3 residues past where the read stops, is filled in from the germline J gene. Germline V gene sequence: CDR1 SGHDN, CDR2 FVKESK. Between the trimmed V and J ends, which lost 1 base and 9 bases, there was a span of 22 bases. The CDR3 runs to 17 residues.